The clone carrying this TCR beta chain was seen many times. Its antigen is not identified. This sample stems from a study of Graves' ophthalmopathy and Graves' hyperthyroidism. Broader study findings: Detection in blood was also observed for most expanded thyroid clonotypes above 0.001 frequency. Ophthalmopathy progression prediction by the model yielded a sensitivity of more than 60% and a specificity of roughly 74%.

Amplification from RNA transcripts yielded the TCR beta CDR3 regions. An initial RT-PCR round employing HTBI primers preceded a second-round multiplex PCR. From the multiplex PCR reads, TCRdb called clonotypes with MiXCR, one entry per CDR3 protein. Of over 45,000 distinct CDR3 sequences in the sample, under 55% were seen once. Trimming cost V 1 base and J 6 bases, with 10 bases left between them. Germline loops: CDR1 LNHDA, CDR2 SQIVND (reference sequence). The CDR3 consists of 14 residues. The sequenced sample was peripheral blood. The gene calls are TRBV19 and TRBJ2-1; D is uncertain. The origin of this receptor is an adult man with Graves' ophthalmopathy. As DNA, the CDR3 is TGTGCCAGTAGTATAGCCAGGTCCGGCAATGAGCAGTTCTTC. Protein sequence: CASSIARSGNEQFF.